Each of the 20 T cell receptor beta chains below was sequenced from the same sample in a study of vaccination effects on CD4 cells after COVID-19. Here immunoSEQ multiplex PCR was the method, and the copy in TCRdb shows in-frame clones only, minus some. The sample records approximately 70,000 clones, 70% to 90% being singletons. CD4+ T cells specific for antigen were expanded with viral peptide pools by the ViraFEST assay before sequencing. Following a roughly 9-day culture, CD4+ T cells were purified. Two-dose BNT162b2 or mRNA-1273 vaccination was given to participants. Their antigen targets remain unknown. Sequencing used CD4+ T cells from PBMCs cultured with HCoV-229E spike peptides, obtained after COVID-19 vaccination. The receptor set was obtained from a human donor who received a COVID-19 vaccine.

The V call is TRBV5-1, the J call TRBJ1-1, with 9 bases aligning to TRBD1. V lost 4 bases, J lost 4 bases, and 5 bases stayed unmatched. CDR1 and CDR2 (germline): SGHRS, YFSETQ. There are 14 residues in the CDR3. The CDR3 nucleotides read TGCGCCAGCAGCACCGGGACAGGGATCACTGAAGCTTTCTTT. This codes for CASSTGTGITEAFF.

The rearrangement uses TRBV7-2 and TRBJ2-7, with D hard to call. Germline-derived CDR1 and CDR2 are SGHTA and FQGNSA. The CDR3 is made up of 14 amino acids. The germline V and J ends were trimmed by 1 base and 2 bases, with 9 bases remaining between them. The CDR3 is CASSLGGFAYEQYV. CDR3 DNA sequence: TGTGCCAGCAGCTTAGGTGGCTTTGCCTACGAGCAGTACGTC.

The rearrangement links TRBV19 to TRBJ2-2; unclear D gene. Germline lookup yields CDR1 LNHDA and CDR2 SQIVND (reference sequence). The CDR3 totals 15 residues. The V end was cut by 0 bases, the J end by 0 bases, with 5 bases between. The chain's CDR3 is CASSIDRSNTGELFF. Written as DNA, the CDR3 is TGTGCCAGTAGTATAGACAGGTCGAACACCGGGGAGCTGTTTTTT.

V gene TRBV28 combines with J gene TRBJ1-2; TRBD1 matches 9 bases. CDR1 and CDR2 from the germline V gene are MDHEN and SYDVKM. The CDR3 has 15 amino acids. Trimming at V came to 10 bases and at J to 4 bases, leaving 13 bases not matched to a gene. CDR3 DNA sequence: TGTGCCATTGCCGGGGACAGGGTTTCGGTCTATGGCTACACCTTC. Residues: CAIAGDRVSVYGYTF.

This clone was seen only a few times. J is TRBJ1-4 and V is TRBV18; D gene unclear. Trimming cost V 2 bases and J 6 bases, with 16 bases left between them. The CDR3 consists of 16 residues. The germline V gene encodes CDR1 KGHSH and CDR2 LQKENI. CDR3 region: CASSPLEANLHEKLFF. Here the CDR3 DNA reads TGTGCCAGCTCACCATTAGAGGCCAACCTTCATGAAAAACTGTTTTTT. Variable domain in full (rest from reference TRBV18 and TRBJ1-4): NAGVMQNPRHLVRRRGQEARLRCSPMKGHSHVYWYRQLPEEGLKFMVYLQKENIIDESGMPKERFSAEFPKEGPSILRIQQVVRGDSAAYFCASSPLEANLHEKLFFGSGTQLSVL.

The gene calls are TRBV7-2 and TRBJ1-5; TRBD1 might be the D (5 bases). Trimming took 5 bases from V and 0 from J, leaving 11 bases between them. The length of the CDR3 is 15 residues. CDR1 SGHTA and CDR2 FQGNSA come from the germline V gene. This chain's CDR3 is CASSSQGTSNQPQHF. The CDR3, as DNA: TGTGCCAGCAGCAGCCAGGGAACTAGCAATCAGCCCCAGCATTTT.

The chain links TRBV6-5 to TRBJ1-2, with 9 bases aligning to TRBD1. The germline V gene has CDR1 MNHEY and CDR2 SVGAGI. Trimming at V came to 4 bases and at J to 4 bases, leaving 1 base not matched to a gene. This CDR3 contains 13 residues. The CDR3 protein is CASSSDRGYGYTF. In nucleotides, the CDR3 is TGTGCCAGCAGTTCGGACAGGGGCTATGGCTACACCTTC.

The chain combines TRBV4-3 with TRBJ1-2; D is undetermined. The CDR3 length is 14 residues. V lost 0 bases to trimming and J lost 4 bases, with 9 bases between them. CDR1 and CDR2 from the germline V gene are LGHNA and YSLEER. The CDR3: CASSQDLGAYGYTF. CDR3 DNA sequence: TGCGCCAGCAGCCAAGATCTGGGAGCCTATGGCTACACCTTC.

The chain combines TRBV7-3 with TRBJ2-2, with 8 bases fitting TRBD2. This CDR3 has 13 amino acids. The germline CDR1 and CDR2 sequences are SGHTA and FQGTGA. After removal of 3 bases from V and 10 bases from J, the junction contained 4 bases not matched to a gene. Here the CDR3 DNA reads TGTGCCAGCAGCTTTGGTAGCGGGGAGGAGCTGTTTTTT. It is translated as CASSFGSGEELFF. The whole variable domain, remainder taken from reference TRBV7-3 and TRBJ2-2, is GAGVSQTPSNKVTEKGKYVELRCDPISGHTALYWYRQSLGQGPEFLIYFQGTGAADDSGLPNDRFFAVRPEGSVSTLKIQRTERGDSAVYLCASSFGSGEELFFGEGSRLTVL.

This chain joins TRBV11-1 and TRBJ2-7; D possibly corresponds to TRBD2 (5 bases). This CDR3 contains 14 residues. V lost 0 bases and J lost 7, with 13 bases in between. In germline, CDR1 is SGHAT, CDR2 FQDESV (reference sequence). The CDR3 sequence is CASSLAGASGEQYV. Here the CDR3 DNA reads TGTGCCAGCAGCTTAGCGGGAGCGTCCGGAGAGCAGTACGTC.

This clone was detected a few times. The chain carries TRBV30 and TRBJ1-6, with unresolved D. Trimming left V 4 bases short and J 0 bases short, with 7 bases between. CDR1 GTSNPN and CDR2 SVGIG come from the germline V gene (reference sequence). The CDR3 loop spans 14 amino acids. CDR3 sequence: CAWKTYSYNSPLHF. The CDR3, as DNA: TGTGCCTGGAAGACATACTCCTATAATTCACCCCTCCACTTT.

The chain uses TRBV12-3 or TRBV12-4 and TRBJ1-1; no firm D call. Between the trimmed V and J ends, which lost 3 bases and 0 bases, there was a span of 5 bases. The CDR3 sequence is 13 residues long. The CDR3 here is CASSFAMNTEAFF. In nucleotides, the CDR3 is TGTGCCAGCAGTTTTGCTATGAACACTGAAGCTTTCTTT.

V is TRBV7-2 and J is TRBJ2-1; the D is unclear. Germline V gene sequence: CDR1 SGHTA, CDR2 FQGNSA. Trimming took 4 bases from V and 14 from J, leaving 21 bases between them. This CDR3 has 14 residues. The CDR3 is CASSSNLSGFLKFF. CDR3 DNA: TGTGCCAGCAGCTCAAATCTCTCCGGGTTCCTAAAGTTCTTC.

V and J are TRBV5-1 and TRBJ1-3; D is undetermined. CDR1 SGHRS and CDR2 YFSETQ come from the germline V gene. V dropped 4 bases and J dropped 4 bases, with 15 bases sitting between them. The CDR3 runs to 15 residues. The DNA for the CDR3 is TGCGCCAGCAGCACGTCACCATCGGTCGGAAACACCATATATTTT. Its translation is CASSTSPSVGNTIYF.

The chain carries TRBV2 and TRBJ2-5; TRBD2 might be the D (5 bases). The V and J ends lost 1 base and 4 bases respectively, with 13 bases between them. The germline V gene has CDR1 SNHLY and CDR2 FYNNEI. The CDR3 is made up of 15 amino acids. The CDR3 loop reads CASSEESGKGETQYF. CDR3 DNA: TGTGCCAGCAGTGAAGAGTCGGGAAAGGGAGAGACCCAGTACTTC.

This clone was seen a single time. V and J are TRBV11-3 and TRBJ2-7; TRBD1 agrees at 8 bases. This CDR3 contains 15 residues. CDR1 and CDR2 from the germline V gene are SGHNT and YENEEA. V was clipped by 7 bases and J by 3 bases; unmatched bases: 11. CDR3 sequence: CASTGDRGAYYEQYV. CDR3 coding DNA: TGTGCCAGCACCGGAGACAGGGGAGCGTACTACGAGCAGTACGTC.

V is TRBV6-5 and J is TRBJ1-2; D is uncertain. CDR3 length: 14 residues. Deletions cut 6 bases from V and 4 bases from J, with 15 bases between. The germline gives CDR1 MNHEY, CDR2 SVGAGI. CDR3 region: CASRNPRGVYGYTF. The DNA for the CDR3 is TGTGCCAGCAGGAACCCGCGGGGTGTCTATGGCTACACCTTC.

This clone was observed once. The genes are TRBV6-5 and TRBJ1-3, with D uncertain. Trimming removed 7 bases at V and 0 bases at J, with 10 bases between. Germline V gene sequence: CDR1 MNHEY, CDR2 SVGAGI. The CDR3 is 14 amino acids. CDR3 protein: CASIPSGSGNTIYF. For the CDR3, the DNA is TGTGCCAGCATCCCCAGTGGCTCTGGAAACACCATATATTTT.

This sequence joins TRBV7-2 and TRBJ2-7; the match to TRBD1 covers 7 bases. This CDR3 is 13 amino acids long. CDR1 and CDR2 (germline): SGHTA, FQGNSA. V lost 5 bases to trimming and J lost 3 bases; unmatched junction nucleotides: 4. CDR3 residues: CASSTGQHYEQYV. The CDR3 DNA is TGTGCCAGCAGCACGGGACAGCACTACGAGCAGTACGTC.

The table lists this clone with a count of one. V is TRBV29-1 and J is TRBJ1-4; possible D gene TRBD1, 6 bases. Germline CDR1 and CDR2: SQVTM and ANQGSEA. This CDR3 has 13 residues. Trimming removed 6 bases at V and 0 bases at J, with 8 bases between. CDR3 sequence (DNA): TGCAGCGTCCGACAGGCAACTAATGAAAAACTGTTTTTT. Amino acids: CSVRQATNEKLFF.